This T cell receptor beta chain was observed in a study of shared clonotypes between healthy human individuals. Germline CDR1 and CDR2: SNHLY and FYNNEI. Unmatched junction bases numbered 12, after V lost 3 bases and J lost 6 bases. This CDR3 has 16 amino acids. Sequenced by immunoSEQ multiplex PCR; TCRdb stores in-frame clones only, minus some. The sample gives some 1,400,000 clones, roughly 96% of which show up once; roughly 1.2% is in the top ten. The sequencing sample was made of naive CD4+ T cells sorted from blood. Subset defined: CD45RA+ positively selected. This sequence originates from a man aged 30 to 39 in good health. The chain carries TRBV2 and TRBJ1-1; 8 positions agree with TRBD1. The CDR3 sequence is CASSDRGREIYAEAFF. The CDR3 nucleotides are TGTGCCAGCAGTGACAGGGGGCGAGAGATCTACGCTGAAGCTTTCTTT.